This T cell receptor (beta chain) appears in the sequencing data of a study of identifying expanded T cells in peripheral blood. Germline V gives CDR1 SNHLY, CDR2 FYNNEI. The CDR3 totals 13 residues. V lost 4 bases to trimming and J lost 2 bases, with 8 bases between them. Method: immunoSEQ multiplex PCR; TCRdb's copy keeps in-frame clones and lacks some. This table holds approximately 130,000 clones, 70% to 90% found once. With regard to this clone: Its antigen remains unidentified.

During the collection period, no donor immune events like infections were recorded. Overall study findings and caveats: Around 1.2 clones differed between technical replicates, versus around 15 and 19 over time.

The specimen was blood. The sequence derives from a person between 18 and 75 years old in good health. The V and J genes are TRBV2 and TRBJ1-1; D perhaps matches TRBD1 (5 bases). The CDR3 is CASSVGDNTEAFF. Here the CDR3 DNA reads TGTGCCAGCAGTGTTGGGGACAACACTGAAGCTTTCTTT.